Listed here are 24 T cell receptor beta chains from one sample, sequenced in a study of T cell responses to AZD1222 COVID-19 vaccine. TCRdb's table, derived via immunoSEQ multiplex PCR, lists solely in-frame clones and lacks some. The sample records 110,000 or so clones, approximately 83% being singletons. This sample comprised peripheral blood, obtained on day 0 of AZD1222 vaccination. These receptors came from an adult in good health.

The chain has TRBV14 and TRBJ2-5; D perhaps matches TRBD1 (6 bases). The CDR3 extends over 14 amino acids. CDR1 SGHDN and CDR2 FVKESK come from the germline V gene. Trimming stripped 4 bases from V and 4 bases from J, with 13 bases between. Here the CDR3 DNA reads TGTGCCAGCAGCCGTACAGGGAGAGGAGAGACCCAGTACTTC. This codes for CASSRTGRGETQYF.

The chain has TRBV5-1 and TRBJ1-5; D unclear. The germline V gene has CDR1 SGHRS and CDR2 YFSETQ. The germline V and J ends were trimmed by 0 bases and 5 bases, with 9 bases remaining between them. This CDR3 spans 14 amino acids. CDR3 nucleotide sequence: TGCGCCAGCAGCTTGGGCACACTCGATCAGCCCCAGCATTTT. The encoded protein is CASSLGTLDQPQHF. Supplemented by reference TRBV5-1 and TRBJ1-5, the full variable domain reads KAGVTQTPRYLIKTRGQQVTLSCSPISGHRSVSWYQQTPGQGLQFLFEYFSETQRNKGNFPGRFSGRQFSNSRSEMNVSTLELGDSALYLCASSLGTLDQPQHFGDGTRLSIL.

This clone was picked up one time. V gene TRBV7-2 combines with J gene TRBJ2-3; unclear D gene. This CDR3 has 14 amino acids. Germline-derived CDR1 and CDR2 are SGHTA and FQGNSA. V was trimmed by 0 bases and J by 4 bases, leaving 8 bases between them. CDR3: CASSLAARADTQYF. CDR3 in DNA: TGTGCCAGCAGCTTAGCGGCTAGGGCAGATACGCAGTATTTT.

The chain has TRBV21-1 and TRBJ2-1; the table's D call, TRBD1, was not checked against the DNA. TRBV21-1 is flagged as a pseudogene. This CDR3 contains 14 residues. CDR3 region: CASTSRDTDNEQFF. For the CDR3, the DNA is TGTGCCAGCACCTCCCGGGACACGGACAATGAGCAGTTCTTC.

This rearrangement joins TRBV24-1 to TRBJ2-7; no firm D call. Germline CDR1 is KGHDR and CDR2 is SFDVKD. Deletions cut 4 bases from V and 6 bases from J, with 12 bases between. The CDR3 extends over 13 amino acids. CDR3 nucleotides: TGTGCCACCAGTGACCTAAGGGCCGGCGAGCAGTACTTC. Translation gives CATSDLRAGEQYF.

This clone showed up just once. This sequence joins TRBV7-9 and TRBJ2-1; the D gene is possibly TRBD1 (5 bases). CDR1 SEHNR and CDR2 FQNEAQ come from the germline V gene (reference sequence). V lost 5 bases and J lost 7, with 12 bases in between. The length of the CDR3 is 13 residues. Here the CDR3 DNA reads TGTGCCAGCAGCAACCTAGGGGAAAATGAGCAGTTCTTC. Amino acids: CASSNLGENEQFF.

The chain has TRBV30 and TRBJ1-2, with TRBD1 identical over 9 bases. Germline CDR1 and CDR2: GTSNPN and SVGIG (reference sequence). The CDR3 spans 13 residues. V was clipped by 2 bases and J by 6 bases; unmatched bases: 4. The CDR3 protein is CAWSWTGDHGYTF. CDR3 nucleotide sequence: TGTGCCTGGAGTTGGACAGGGGACCATGGCTACACCTTC.

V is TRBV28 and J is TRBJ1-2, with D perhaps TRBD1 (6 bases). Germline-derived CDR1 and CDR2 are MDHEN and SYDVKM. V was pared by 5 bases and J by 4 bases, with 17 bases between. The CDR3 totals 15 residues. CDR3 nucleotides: TGTGCCAGCAGTCCCCGAAACAGGGAAAGCTATGGCTACACCTTC. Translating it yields CASSPRNRESYGYTF.

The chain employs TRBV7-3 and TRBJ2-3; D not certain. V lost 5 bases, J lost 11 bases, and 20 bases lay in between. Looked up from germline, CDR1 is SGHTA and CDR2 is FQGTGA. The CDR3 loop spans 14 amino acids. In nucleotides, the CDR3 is TGTGCCAGCAGCCCCAACGCCCAGGACCCCCTGCAGTATTTT. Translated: CASSPNAQDPLQYF.

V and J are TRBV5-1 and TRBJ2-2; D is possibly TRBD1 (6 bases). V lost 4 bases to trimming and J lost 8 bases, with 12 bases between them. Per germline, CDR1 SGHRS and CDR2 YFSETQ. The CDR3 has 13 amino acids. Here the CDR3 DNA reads TGCGCCAGCAGCGGGGACACCGGTGGGGAGCTGTTTTTT. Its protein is CASSGDTGGELFF.

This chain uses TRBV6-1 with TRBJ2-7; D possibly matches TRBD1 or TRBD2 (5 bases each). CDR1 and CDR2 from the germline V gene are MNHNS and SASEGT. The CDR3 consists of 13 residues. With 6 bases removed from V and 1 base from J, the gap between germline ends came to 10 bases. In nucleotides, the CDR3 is TGTGCCAGCAGCCGGGACCGATCCTACGAGCAGTACTTC. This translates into CASSRDRSYEQYF.

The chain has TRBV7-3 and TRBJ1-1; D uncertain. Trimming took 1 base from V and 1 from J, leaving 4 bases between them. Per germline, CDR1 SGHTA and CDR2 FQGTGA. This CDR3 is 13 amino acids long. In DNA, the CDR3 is TGTGCCAGCAGCTTAATCAGGAACACTGAAGCTTTCTTT. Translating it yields CASSLIRNTEAFF.

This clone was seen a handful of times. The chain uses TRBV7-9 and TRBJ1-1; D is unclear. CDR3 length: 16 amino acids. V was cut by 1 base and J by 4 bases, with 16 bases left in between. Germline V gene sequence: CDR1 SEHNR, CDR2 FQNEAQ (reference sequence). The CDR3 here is CASSLGGNGVGTEAFF. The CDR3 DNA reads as TGTGCCAGCAGCTTAGGCGGGAACGGAGTCGGCACTGAAGCTTTCTTT.

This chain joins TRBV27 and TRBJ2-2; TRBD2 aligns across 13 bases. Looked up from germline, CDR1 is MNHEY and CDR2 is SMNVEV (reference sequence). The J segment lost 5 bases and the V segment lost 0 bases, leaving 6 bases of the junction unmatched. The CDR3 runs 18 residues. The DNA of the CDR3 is TGTGCCAGCAGTTTATCCCGCCGGACTAGCGGGGGTACCGGGGAGCTGTTTTTT. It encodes CASSLSRRTSGGTGELFF.

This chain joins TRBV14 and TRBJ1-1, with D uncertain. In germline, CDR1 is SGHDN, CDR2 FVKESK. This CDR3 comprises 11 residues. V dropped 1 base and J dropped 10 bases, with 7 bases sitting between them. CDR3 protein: CASSQAKGAFF. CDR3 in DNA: TGTGCCAGCAGCCAAGCAAAAGGAGCTTTCTTT.

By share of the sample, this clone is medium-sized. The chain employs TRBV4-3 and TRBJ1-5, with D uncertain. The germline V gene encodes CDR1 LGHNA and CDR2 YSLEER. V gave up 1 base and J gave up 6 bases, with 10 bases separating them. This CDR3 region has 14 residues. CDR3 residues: CASSQGGIGQPQHF. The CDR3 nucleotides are TGCGCCAGCAGCCAAGGAGGGATCGGTCAGCCCCAGCATTTT.

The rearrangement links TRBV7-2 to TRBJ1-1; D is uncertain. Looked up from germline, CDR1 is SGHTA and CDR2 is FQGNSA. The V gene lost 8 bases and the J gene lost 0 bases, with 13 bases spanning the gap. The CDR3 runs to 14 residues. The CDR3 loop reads CASVSAVMNTEAFF. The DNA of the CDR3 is TGTGCCAGCGTATCGGCTGTCATGAACACTGAAGCTTTCTTT.

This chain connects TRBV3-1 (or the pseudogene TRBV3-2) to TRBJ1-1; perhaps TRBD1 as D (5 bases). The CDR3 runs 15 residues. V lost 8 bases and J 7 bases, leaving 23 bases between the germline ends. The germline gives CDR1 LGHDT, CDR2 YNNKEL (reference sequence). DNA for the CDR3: TGTGCCAGCCGTTTGGGAGGGGCGTCCCTTCATGAAGCTTTCTTT. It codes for CASRLGGASLHEAFF.

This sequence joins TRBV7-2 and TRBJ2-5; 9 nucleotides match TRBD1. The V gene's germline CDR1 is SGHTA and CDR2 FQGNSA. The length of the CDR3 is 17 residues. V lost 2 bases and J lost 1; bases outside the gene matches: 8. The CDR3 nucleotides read TGTGCCAGCAGCTTAAGACCGGGACAGGGTGGCCAAGAGACCCAGTACTTC. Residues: CASSLRPGQGGQETQYF.

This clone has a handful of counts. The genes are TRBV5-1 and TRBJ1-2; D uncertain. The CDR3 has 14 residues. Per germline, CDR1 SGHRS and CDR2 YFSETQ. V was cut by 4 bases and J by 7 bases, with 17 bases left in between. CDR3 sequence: CASSEGNPGAGYTF. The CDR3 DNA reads TGCGCCAGCAGCGAAGGGAACCCCGGAGCTGGCTACACCTTC.

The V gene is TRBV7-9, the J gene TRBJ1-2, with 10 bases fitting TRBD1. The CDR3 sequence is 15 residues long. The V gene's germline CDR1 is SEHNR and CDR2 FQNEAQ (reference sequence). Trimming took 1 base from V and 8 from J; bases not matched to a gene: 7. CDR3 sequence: CASSLGAGQGVGYTF. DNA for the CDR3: TGTGCCAGCAGCTTAGGAGCCGGACAGGGGGTAGGCTACACCTTC.

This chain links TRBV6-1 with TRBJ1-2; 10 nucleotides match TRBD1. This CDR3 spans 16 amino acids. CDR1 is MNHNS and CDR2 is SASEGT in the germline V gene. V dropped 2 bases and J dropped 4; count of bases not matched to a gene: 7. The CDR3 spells CASSELTGTGVYGYTF. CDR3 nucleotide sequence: TGTGCCAGCAGTGAACTAACCGGGACAGGGGTCTATGGCTACACCTTC.

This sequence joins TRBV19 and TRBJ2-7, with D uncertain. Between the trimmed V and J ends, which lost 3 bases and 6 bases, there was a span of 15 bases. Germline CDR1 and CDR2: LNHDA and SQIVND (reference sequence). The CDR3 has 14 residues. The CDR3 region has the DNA TGTGCCAGTAGTATTGGTGAAGGGCCGGTCGAGCAGTACTTC. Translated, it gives CASSIGEGPVEQYF.

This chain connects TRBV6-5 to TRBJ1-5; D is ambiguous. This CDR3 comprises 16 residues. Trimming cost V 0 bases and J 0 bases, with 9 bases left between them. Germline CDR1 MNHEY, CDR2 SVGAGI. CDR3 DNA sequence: TGTGCCAGCAGTTACTCGATGTCAGCTAGCAATCAGCCCCAGCATTTT. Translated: CASSYSMSASNQPQHF.